These 27 T cell receptor beta chains came from one sample sequenced in a study of identifying expanded T cells in peripheral blood. Repertoires were generated with immunoSEQ multiplex PCR, while TCRdb's copy carries only in-frame clones and drops some. The table has approximately 100,000 clones, approximately 90% seen once. Sequences were obtained from blood. The receptors come from a person aged 18 to 69 in good health.

This chain uses TRBV6-6 with TRBJ2-7; 7 bases align to TRBD1. J lost 3 bases, V lost 2 bases, and 7 bases had no gene match. CDR3 length: 15 residues. Germline CDR1 and CDR2: MNHNY and SVGAGI (reference sequence). CDR3 residues: CASSYPRTGGYEQYF. The CDR3 coding sequence is TGTGCCAGCAGTTACCCCAGGACAGGAGGCTACGAGCAGTACTTC.

This clone has more than one count but fewer than ten. The CDR3 protein is CASSLAAPTMNTGELFF. CDR3 in DNA: TGTGCCAGCAGCTTGGCAGCCCCCACAATGAACACCGGGGAGCTGTTTTTT. The V and J genes are TRBV5-4 and TRBJ2-2, with no clear D. The CDR3 length is 17 residues. V lost 0 bases and J 1 base, leaving 13 bases between the germline ends. Per the germline V gene, CDR1 is SGHNT and CDR2 is YYREEE (reference sequence).

The chain is built from TRBV6-5 and TRBJ1-1, with 7 bases fitting TRBD1. CDR3 length equals 14 residues. The germline V gene has CDR1 MNHEY and CDR2 SVGAGI. J gave up 4 bases and V 6 bases, and 8 bases lay outside the gene matches. CDR3: CASRRQGSVTEAFF. The CDR3 coding sequence is TGTGCCAGCAGACGACAGGGATCGGTCACTGAAGCTTTCTTT.

This clone was counted once. This chain connects TRBV18 to TRBJ1-2; D not certain. The V gene lost 0 bases and the J gene lost 4 bases, with 12 bases spanning the gap. The CDR3 is 15 residues long. The V gene's germline CDR1 is KGHSH and CDR2 LQKENI. Here the CDR3 DNA reads TGTGCCAGCTCACCACCCCGGGAGGGAGCCTATGGCTACACCTTC. This translates into CASSPPREGAYGYTF.

In this sample, this clone turned up once. The chain uses TRBV4-3 and TRBJ1-4; 7 nucleotides align to TRBD1. V gave up 0 bases and J gave up 2 bases; unmatched junction bases: 9. CDR3 length equals 18 residues. The germline V gene encodes CDR1 LGHNA and CDR2 YSLEER. The CDR3 sequence: CASSQDGRGRRTNEKLFF. The CDR3 DNA reads TGCGCCAGCAGCCAAGATGGAAGGGGGCGCCGGACTAATGAAAAACTGTTTTTT.

The chain recombines TRBV6-4 with TRBJ1-2; D is unresolved. The V and J ends lost 4 bases and 0 bases respectively, with 9 bases between them. Germline CDR1 MRHNA, CDR2 SNTAGT. The length of the CDR3 is 14 residues. As DNA, the CDR3 is TGTGCCAGCAGTGCGGATCCATCTAACTATGGCTACACCTTC. Its translation: CASSADPSNYGYTF.

The chain combines TRBV10-3 with TRBJ1-2; TRBD1 agrees at 11 bases. V lost 3 bases to trimming and J lost 14 bases; unmatched junction nucleotides: 8. The CDR3 has 13 amino acids. The germline CDR1 and CDR2 sequences are ENHRY and SYGVKD. The CDR3 nucleotides are TGTGCCATCAGTGACCAAGGACAGGGGGCCATAACCTTC. The encoded protein is CAISDQGQGAITF.

The chain carries TRBV7-9 and TRBJ1-2, with D possibly matching TRBD1 (6 bases). Trimming stripped 2 bases from V and 8 bases from J, with 12 bases between. The CDR3 length is 13 residues. The germline V gene has CDR1 SEHNR and CDR2 FQNEAQ (reference sequence). In nucleotides, the CDR3 is TGTGCCAGCAGCTTACAGGGGACCCCAGGCTACACCTTC. This codes for CASSLQGTPGYTF.

The V and J genes are TRBV28 and TRBJ2-1, with TRBD2 matching 7 bases. This CDR3 is 15 amino acids long. Germline V gives CDR1 MDHEN, CDR2 SYDVKM. Losses at the gene ends were 8 bases for V and 0 bases for J; bases not matched to a gene: 7. CDR3 in DNA: TGTGCCAGCTATCGGGGGGACTTCTCCTACAATGAGCAGTTCTTC. Amino acids: CASYRGDFSYNEQFF.

The V and J genes are TRBV28 and TRBJ2-5; D not certain. The CDR3 length is 14 residues. Deletions cut 0 bases from V and 5 bases from J, with 10 bases between. Germline V gives CDR1 MDHEN, CDR2 SYDVKM. DNA of the CDR3: TGTGCCAGCAGTTTATGGCGAACTCGGGAGACCCAGTACTTC. Translating gives CASSLWRTRETQYF.

Only a few counts were recorded for this clone. The chain carries TRBV11-2 and TRBJ1-2; 7 nucleotides agree with TRBD1. CDR3 length: 15 residues. V lost 1 base to trimming and J lost 5 bases; unmatched junction nucleotides: 7. Germline V gene sequence: CDR1 SGHAT, CDR2 FQNNGV. The CDR3 loop reads CASSLVQGEVYGYTF. The CDR3 DNA sequence: TGTGCCAGCAGCTTAGTTCAGGGGGAAGTTTATGGCTACACCTTC.

The chain carries TRBV2 and TRBJ2-7; D might be TRBD2 (7 bases). Per the germline V gene, CDR1 is SNHLY and CDR2 is FYNNEI. Deletions cut 6 bases from V and 3 bases from J, with 12 bases between. The CDR3 runs to 13 residues. As DNA, the CDR3 is TGTGCCAGCAGAGGGGGAGGGGGCTACGAGCAGTACTTC. Residues: CASRGGGGYEQYF.

This rearrangement joins TRBV5-1 to TRBJ2-3, with D possibly being TRBD1 or TRBD2 (6 bases each). Trimming left V 9 bases short and J 2 bases short, with 22 bases between. CDR1 SGHRS and CDR2 YFSETQ come from the germline V gene. There are 16 residues in the CDR3. The CDR3 region is CATSRSRGPYTDTQYF. Written as DNA, the CDR3 is TGCGCCACATCCAGAAGCCGGGGGCCCTACACAGATACGCAGTATTTT.

This rearrangement joins TRBV7-9 to TRBJ1-2, with 8 bases aligning to TRBD1. The CDR3 length is 15 residues. Germline V gene lookup returns CDR1 SEHNR and CDR2 FQNEAQ (reference sequence). The V and J ends lost 6 bases and 2 bases, in that order; junction bases with no gene match: 8. The CDR3 loop reads CASRRTDRVNYGYTF. The CDR3 region has the DNA TGTGCCAGCAGGCGTACGGACAGGGTCAACTATGGCTACACCTTC.

This clone was seen just once. The rearrangement uses TRBV5-1 and TRBJ2-3; D gene ambiguous. Germline V gives CDR1 SGHRS, CDR2 YFSETQ. This CDR3 comprises 14 residues. Trimming pared 0 bases from V and 2 bases from J, leaving 7 bases between. CDR3 sequence reads: CASSLGAVTDTQYF. CDR3 DNA: TGCGCCAGCAGCTTGGGGGCAGTCACAGATACGCAGTATTTT.

The chain carries TRBV18 and TRBJ2-7; no clear D. Trimming removed 2 bases at V and 5 bases at J, with 7 bases between. Germline CDR1 reads KGHSH; CDR2 reads LQKENI. The CDR3 length is 12 residues. CDR3 sequence (DNA): TGTGCCAGCTCACCAAGCAGTGACGAGCAGTACTTC. Translation gives CASSPSSDEQYF.

The J gene is TRBJ1-1, the V gene TRBV18, with D maybe TRBD1 (6 bases). This CDR3 comprises 14 residues. The ends were cut back, 4 bases at V and 4 bases at J, with 13 bases in the middle. The V gene's germline CDR1 is KGHSH and CDR2 LQKENI. CDR3 sequence reads: CASSLHREGTEAFF. CDR3 bases: TGTGCCAGCTCACTACACAGGGAAGGCACTGAAGCTTTCTTT.

This sequence joins TRBV28 and TRBJ2-1; D gene uncertain. This CDR3 region has 16 residues. The V end was cut by 5 bases, the J end by 0 bases, with 14 bases between. Germline CDR1 MDHEN, CDR2 SYDVKM. In DNA, the CDR3 is TGTGCCAGCAGTGCCCCCCGGGCCAGCTCCTACAATGAGCAGTTCTTC. It encodes CASSAPRASSYNEQFF.

This clone has more than one count but fewer than ten. The genes are TRBV10-3 and TRBJ1-2, with 11 bases aligning to TRBD1. The germline V gene encodes CDR1 ENHRY and CDR2 SYGVKD. The ends lost 2 bases at V and 4 bases at J; junction bases unmatched: 3. The CDR3 covers 15 residues. CDR3 coding DNA: TGTGCCATCAGTGAGCATGGGACAGGGGGCTATGGCTACACCTTC. Translation gives CAISEHGTGGYGYTF.

The V gene is TRBV7-2, the J gene TRBJ2-3; no reliable D call. This CDR3 contains 14 residues. CDR1 and CDR2 from the germline V gene are SGHTA and FQGNSA. The V and J ends lost 1 base and 2 bases respectively, with 7 bases between them. CDR3 region: CASSLVKITDTQYF. The DNA for the CDR3 is TGTGCCAGCAGCTTAGTCAAGATCACAGATACGCAGTATTTT.

The rearrangement joins TRBV6-5 to TRBJ2-5, with D possibly being TRBD1 (6 bases). The CDR3 totals 15 residues. V gave up 5 bases and J gave up 2 bases, with 15 bases separating them. Germline V CDR1 and CDR2: MNHEY, SVGAGI. The CDR3 loop is CASSPWTDLQETQYF. In DNA form, the CDR3 reads TGTGCCAGCAGTCCTTGGACAGATCTTCAAGAGACCCAGTACTTC.

V is TRBV7-2 and J is TRBJ1-6; D is ambiguous. Germline assignment: CDR1 SGHTA and CDR2 FQGNSA. The V and J ends lost 1 base and 3 bases respectively, with 7 bases between them. CDR3 length equals 15 residues. CDR3 protein: CASSLDGFYNSPLHF. In nucleotides, the CDR3 is TGTGCCAGCAGCTTAGATGGATTCTATAATTCACCCCTCCACTTT.

J is TRBJ1-4 and V is TRBV6-5, with 8 bases fitting TRBD1. The CDR3 runs to 13 residues. Germline CDR1 is MNHEY and CDR2 is SVGAGI. Trimming removed 9 bases from V and 5 bases from J; junction bases left unmatched: 5. CDR3 loop: CASWTGLNEKLFF. The CDR3 DNA follows: TGTGCCAGTTGGACAGGGCTAAATGAAAAACTGTTTTTT.

The chain employs TRBV9 and TRBJ1-6; 7 bases map to TRBD1. Germline CDR1 and CDR2: SGDLS and YYNGEE. J gave up 12 bases and V 0 bases, and 3 bases lay outside the gene matches. This CDR3 region has 13 residues. The CDR3 region is CASSVEGGRPLHF. CDR3 nucleotides: TGTGCCAGCAGCGTAGAAGGGGGCCGACCCCTCCACTTT. The full variable domain, in which reference TRBV9 and TRBJ1-6 provide the parts outside the CDR3, is DSGVTQTPKHLITATGQRVTLRCSPRSGDLSVYWYQQSLDQGLQFLIQYYNGEERAKGNILERFSAQQFPDLHSELNLSSLELGDSALYFCASSVEGGRPLHFGNGTRLTVT.

The chain is built from TRBV7-9 and TRBJ2-3; possible D gene TRBD2, 6 bases. CDR3 size: 14 residues. Trimming pared 3 bases from V and 6 bases from J, leaving 13 bases between. Germline V gene sequence: CDR1 SEHNR, CDR2 FQNEAQ (reference sequence). CDR3 in amino acids: CASSFGTYGDTQYF. CDR3 in DNA: TGTGCCAGCAGCTTCGGGACTTACGGCGATACGCAGTATTTT.

The chain links TRBV18 to TRBJ1-2; D gene unclear. This CDR3 region has 16 residues. Per germline, CDR1 KGHSH and CDR2 LQKENI. Trimming stripped 4 bases from V and 6 bases from J, with 21 bases between. CDR3 DNA sequence: TGTGCCAGCTCACTCTACATGGACCCTGAAACTAATGGCTACACCTTC. Translating it yields CASSLYMDPETNGYTF.

The chain employs TRBV5-1 and TRBJ1-1; D is ambiguous. Looked up from germline, CDR1 is SGHRS and CDR2 is YFSETQ. The germline V and J ends were trimmed by 0 bases and 3 bases, with 9 bases remaining between them. There are 14 residues in the CDR3. This CDR3 reads CASSLDGVDTEAFF. The CDR3 bases are TGCGCCAGCAGCTTGGACGGGGTGGACACTGAAGCTTTCTTT.